Below, one T cell receptor (beta chain) is given with its context. Its antigen is unknown. A read error may produce the germline difference seen at one junction end. It was with 60 Vbeta and 13 Jbeta primers that the PCR ran. Per the authors' pipeline: Later work found roughly 80 million unique TCR beta chains, with roughly 11 million shared. Data came from immunoSEQ multiplex PCR; TCRdb stores just in-frame clones and leaves some out. V and J calls and clone size are those listed in that table; D and trimming were worked out from the DNA. The data hold 150,000 to 200,000 clones, with over 70% observed a single time. This record belongs to a study of cytomegalovirus exposure and HLA in healthy donors. Whole-study results and caveats: HLA alleles showed associations with some 15,000 TCR beta sequences in a later analysis, at a 0.05 false discovery rate. In an earlier analysis, most TCR beta V segments were productive about 87% or about 30% of the time. Later on, a genetic analysis was performed. It linked a missense variant in DCLRE1C with V- and J-gene trimming of TCR beta.

CDR1 MNHNY and CDR2 SVGAGI come from the germline V gene (reference sequence). This CDR3 comprises 13 residues. The rearrangement joins TRBV6-6 to TRBJ1-1; maybe TRBD1 (5 bases). Sequencing was carried out using PBMCs. The receptor was isolated from a man in his forties or fifties in good health and CMV-seronegative. CDR3 DNA: TGTGCCAGCAGTTACCAGGGCCTGACTGGAGCTTTCTTT. Its protein product is CASSYQGLTGAFF.